This is a list of T cell receptor beta chains from one sample in a study of OX40 agonist ivuxolimab in advanced cancers. Generated by immunoSEQ multiplex PCR, the TCRdb table keeps only in-frame clones and is missing some. The data hold 40,000 to 45,000 clones, with around 80% observed a single time. The starting material was CD4+ or CD8+ T cells sorted from blood, obtained in a trial of the OX40 agonist ivuxolimab. The receptors come from an adult with an advanced solid tumor such as melanoma, head and neck, liver or kidney cancer. CDR3s include the opening cysteine and the closing phenylalanine or tryptophan. The D gene is left open where the match is weak. Clone size is stated in some rows and not others, as once, few, many or a class when expanded.

V gene,clone size,D gene,J gene,CDR3 protein,CDR3 DNA
TRBV30,.,TRBD2,TRBJ2-3,CAWNTGTSVDTQYF,TGTGCCTGGAATACCGGGACTAGCGTAGATACGCAGTATTTT
TRBV19,.,TRBD1,TRBJ1-3,CASRTLGQGLRGTIYF,TGTGCCAGTAGGACCTTGGGACAGGGGCTGCGTGGGACCATATATTTT
TRBV28,few,TRBD1,TRBJ1-1,CASSPPGTGGRSEAFF,TGTGCCAGCAGTCCCCCCGGGACAGGGGGTAGGTCTGAAGCTTTCTTT
TRBV11-3,once,.,TRBJ1-1,CASSRGGETEAFF,TGTGCCAGCAGCCGGGGAGGTGAGACTGAAGCTTTCTTT
TRBV5-4,.,.,TRBJ2-5,CASSLSQETQYF,TGTGCCAGCAGCTTGAGCCAAGAGACCCAGTACTTC
TRBV11-2,.,.,TRBJ1-5,CASSPDYNQPQHF,TGTGCCAGCAGCCCCGATTACAATCAGCCCCAGCATTTT
TRBV14,.,.,TRBJ1-4,CASSQDRLPSEKLFF,TGTGCCAGCAGCCAAGATCGTCTACCTAGTGAAAAACTGTTTTTT
TRBV4-1,.,TRBD2,TRBJ2-1,CASSGSNRRTSEVNEQFF,TGCGCCAGCAGCGGCTCCAATCGGAGGACTAGCGAGGTTAATGAGCAGTTCTTC
TRBV5-5,.,.,TRBJ1-1,CASRRVGNTEAFF,TGTGCCAGCAGAAGGGTCGGGAACACTGAAGCTTTCTTT
TRBV9,.,.,TRBJ2-1,CASSVDSGPYNEQFF,TGTGCCAGCAGCGTAGATAGCGGACCTTACAATGAGCAGTTCTTC
TRBV5-1,once,TRBD2,TRBJ2-7,CASSFGSGRSIYEQYF,TGCGCCAGCAGCTTTGGTAGCGGGAGGTCGATATACGAGCAGTACTTC
TRBV4-1,.,.,TRBJ1-5,CASSQGRGNQPQHF,TGCGCCAGCAGCCAAGGACGGGGGAATCAGCCCCAGCATTTT
TRBV6-1,.,TRBD1,TRBJ2-7,CASSERGTGVYEQYF,TGTGCCAGCAGTGAAAGGGGGACAGGGGTCTACGAGCAGTACTTC
TRBV19,.,.,TRBJ1-5,CASSIGGRVQPQHF,TGTGCCAGTAGTATAGGAGGTCGGGTTCAGCCCCAGCATTTT
TRBV30,.,.,TRBJ2-7,CAWKPSGPLDEQYF,TGTGCCTGGAAACCGTCAGGACCCCTTGACGAGCAGTACTTC
TRBV5-1,.,.,TRBJ1-1,CASSAGSSPTEAFF,TGCGCCAGCAGCGCGGGCAGCTCACCCACTGAAGCTTTCTTT
TRBV5-1,.,TRBD2,TRBJ2-1,CASSQFSGSGSYNEQFF,TGCGCCAGCAGCCAATTTAGCGGGAGCGGTTCCTACAATGAGCAGTTCTTC
TRBV28,.,.,TRBJ1-4,CASTASPEDEKLFF,TGTGCCAGCACTGCCTCTCCCGAGGATGAAAAACTGTTTTTT
TRBV5-5,.,.,TRBJ1-2,CASSRTGAGYTF,TGTGCCAGCAGCAGGACGGGGGCTGGCTACACCTTC
TRBV29-1,.,.,TRBJ2-3,CSVEPLGDTQYF,TGCAGCGTTGAGCCACTGGGGGATACGCAGTATTTT
TRBV25-1,.,TRBD1,TRBJ1-4,CASSELKPSGTENEKLFF,TGTGCCAGCAGTGAACTCAAACCCTCCGGGACAGAAAATGAAAAACTGTTTTTT
TRBV2,.,.,TRBJ1-2,CASSVTYGDGYTF,TGTGCCAGCAGCGTAACATATGGGGACGGCTACACCTTC
TRBV30,.,TRBD1,TRBJ1-5,CAWSGTGGNQPQHF,TGTGCCTGGAGCGGAACAGGGGGCAATCAGCCCCAGCATTTT
TRBV5-6,.,.,TRBJ2-7,CASSYTGQRKMNYEQYF,TGTGCCAGCAGCTACACCGGACAGCGGAAGATGAACTACGAGCAGTACTTC
TRBV6-4,.,TRBD2,TRBJ2-5,CASSGDGTSGTQETQYF,TGTGCCAGCAGTGGCGACGGGACTAGCGGGACTCAAGAGACCCAGTACTTC
TRBV28,.,.,TRBJ1-3,CASSFTVGLVSGNTIYF,TGTGCCAGCAGTTTCACTGTGGGACTAGTCTCTGGAAACACCATATATTTT
TRBV6-1,.,.,TRBJ1-6,CASSESHRETPLHF,TGTGCCAGCAGTGAGTCACACAGAGAAACACCCCTCCACTTT
TRBV19,.,.,TRBJ1-5,CASSPRAPHQPQHF,TGTGCCAGTAGTCCCCGGGCCCCACATCAGCCCCAGCATTTT
TRBV28,.,.,TRBJ1-1,CASSVNRLMAFF,TGTGCCAGCAGCGTAAACAGGTTGATGGCTTTCTTT
TRBV4-2,.,TRBD2,TRBJ2-1,CASSQDPSGAGYNEQFF,TGTGCCAGCAGCCAAGATCCTAGCGGGGCGGGCTACAATGAGCAGTTCTTC
TRBV11-2,.,TRBD1,TRBJ2-7,CASSLRTGLTYEQYF,TGTGCCAGCAGCCTGCGGACAGGGTTGACCTACGAGCAGTACTTC
TRBV5-6,.,.,TRBJ2-3,CASSLGLTSTDTQYF,TGTGCCAGCAGCCTGGGACTCACTAGCACAGATACGCAGTATTTT
TRBV7-9,.,TRBD1,TRBJ1-1,CASSLGQGNTEAFF,TGTGCCAGCAGCCTCGGACAGGGGAACACTGAAGCTTTCTTT
TRBV11-3,.,.,TRBJ2-7,CASSPTRTHYEQYF,TGTGCCAGCAGCCCAACCCGGACCCATTACGAGCAGTACTTC
TRBV25-1,.,TRBD1,TRBJ2-7,CASSEYRRLGTEEQYF,TGTGCCAGCAGTGAATACCGTCGACTTGGGACAGAGGAGCAGTACTTC
TRBV6-1,.,.,TRBJ1-4,CASSEGQLNNEKLFF,TGTGCCAGCAGTGAAGGGCAATTGAATAATGAAAAACTGTTTTTT
TRBV5-1,.,.,TRBJ1-1,CASTQGGERAAFF,TGCGCCAGCACCCAAGGAGGGGAAAGAGCGGCTTTCTTT
TRBV5-1,.,TRBD1,TRBJ1-2,CASRTGNTHYGYTF,TGCGCCAGCCGGACAGGGAACACTCACTATGGCTACACCTTC
TRBV28,.,TRBD2,TRBJ2-2,CASTPSGRAFGSGELFF,TGTGCCAGCACCCCAAGCGGGAGGGCCTTCGGATCCGGGGAGCTGTTTTTT
TRBV2,.,.,TRBJ2-5,CASRPPRAGGQETQYF,TGTGCCAGCAGACCCCCCAGGGCAGGGGGGCAAGAGACCCAGTACTTC
TRBV28,.,.,TRBJ2-7,CASSLSGTTSYEQYF,TGTGCCAGCAGTTTGTCAGGGACAACTTCCTACGAGCAGTACTTC
TRBV5-1,.,.,TRBJ2-7,CASGVMGGPDGEQYF,TGCGCCAGCGGGGTAATGGGCGGGCCCGATGGCGAGCAGTACTTC
TRBV6-1,.,TRBD1,TRBJ2-2,CASSGTGGHVTGELFF,TGTGCCAGCAGTGGGACAGGGGGGCATGTTACCGGGGAGCTGTTTTTT
TRBV4-1,.,.,TRBJ2-2,CASSQDRLAGAGELFF,TGCGCCAGCAGCCAAGATAGGCTAGCTGGAGCCGGGGAGCTGTTTTTT
TRBV9,.,.,TRBJ1-1,CASSADSLNTEAFF,TGTGCCAGCAGCGCGGACTCCTTGAACACTGAAGCTTTCTTT
TRBV5-1,few,.,TRBJ2-2,CASRPLGETGELFF,TGCGCCAGCAGACCACTGGGGGAAACCGGGGAGCTGTTTTTT
TRBV5-1,.,.,TRBJ1-2,CASSPGGAERFYGYTF,TGCGCCAGCAGCCCCGGTGGTGCGGAGAGATTTTATGGCTACACCTTC
TRBV4-3,.,.,TRBJ2-1,CASSQDQGQGVVF,TGCGCCAGCAGCCAAGATCAAGGACAAGGGGTCGTCTTC
TRBV15,few,.,TRBJ2-4,CATSSREGSVIQYF,TGTGCCACCAGCAGCAGGGAAGGGTCAGTCATTCAGTACTTC
TRBV28,.,TRBD1,TRBJ1-2,CASETGNGYTF,TGTGCCAGCGAGACAGGGAACGGCTACACCTTC
TRBV27,.,.,TRBJ1-5,CASKAGQLGNQPQHF,TGTGCCAGCAAGGCGGGGCAGCTCGGCAATCAGCCCCAGCATTTT
TRBV29-1,.,TRBD2,TRBJ2-5,CSVTSGKKTQYF,TGCAGCGTTACTAGCGGGAAAAAGACCCAGTACTTC
TRBV6-1,few,TRBD2,TRBJ2-5,CASSESLGGSAVGGTQYF,TGTGCCAGCAGTGAATCTTTGGGGGGGAGCGCGGTTGGGGGGACCCAGTACTTC
TRBV21-1,.,.,TRBJ2-7,CASISLGTGVSYEQYF,TGTGCCAGCATCTCACTGGGGACAGGGGTCTCCTACGAGCAGTACTTC
TRBV6-1,.,TRBD2,TRBJ2-7,CASERGSSYEQYF,TGTGCCAGTGAGCGGGGGAGCTCCTACGAGCAGTACTTC